Shown below are 29 T cell receptor beta chains from a single sample sequenced in a study of Graves' ophthalmopathy and Graves' hyperthyroidism (dated by TCRdb to between 2017 and 2018). Instrument on record: Illumina HiSeq 2000. For repertoire sequencing, the TCR beta CDR3 regions were amplified from RNA transcripts. The first round was an RT-PCR using HTBI primers with the Qiagen OneStep RT-PCR kit, and this first round was followed by a second-round multiplex PCR, then size selection and purification. The raw public data were reprocessed by TCRdb itself: fastp quality trimming at Q25, MiXCR clonotype calling, in-frame beta chains only. One record per CDR3 amino acid sequence lists the most common genes and DNA. This sample holds some 250,000 distinct CDR3 sequences; about 47% were observed only once. Jointly, the top ten make up roughly half of the sample. The sample taken for sequencing was peripheral blood. These receptor sequences come from an adult man with Graves' ophthalmopathy.

J is TRBJ2-5 and V is TRBV5-1; D is unresolved. CDR3 length equals 14 residues. Per the germline V gene, CDR1 is SGHRS and CDR2 is YFSETQ. V was shortened by 0 bases and J by 4 bases, with 10 bases between the two germline ends. DNA of the CDR3: TGCGCCAGCAGCTTGGCCCAGAGTGGAGAGACCCAGTACTTC. It encodes CASSLAQSGETQYF.

The chain couples TRBV5-1 to TRBJ1-6; D uncertain. V was pared by 0 bases and J by 6 bases, with 7 bases between. Germline CDR1 reads SGHRS; CDR2 reads YFSETQ. The CDR3 runs to 14 residues. Written as DNA, the CDR3 is TGCGCCAGCAGCTTGGAGTGGGGTAATTCACCCCTCCACTTT. Translated, it gives CASSLEWGNSPLHF. Full variable domain (remainder filled in from reference TRBV5-1 and TRBJ1-6): KAGVTQTPRYLIKTRGQQVTLSCSPISGHRSVSWYQQTPGQGLQFLFEYFSETQRNKGNFPGRFSGRQFSNSRSEMNVSTLELGDSALYLCASSLEWGNSPLHFGNGTRLTVT.

This clonotype showed up just a few times. V and J are TRBV9 and TRBJ2-5, with D tentatively TRBD2 (7 bases). The germline V and J ends were trimmed by 3 bases and 5 bases, with 14 bases remaining between them. This CDR3 has 14 amino acids. CDR1 SGDLS and CDR2 YYNGEE come from the germline V gene. CDR3 DNA sequence: TGTGCCAGCAGCGCCGGGGGGCCCCGGGAGACCCAGTACTTC. Residues: CASSAGGPRETQYF.

The chain has TRBV7-9 and TRBJ2-5, with 10 bases aligning to TRBD2. Per the germline V gene, CDR1 is SEHNR and CDR2 is FQNEAQ (reference sequence). This CDR3 has 14 residues. The V segment lost 8 bases and the J segment 5 bases; nucleotides outside the gene matches: 8. CDR3 loop: CASGVAGGFETQYF. The CDR3 nucleotides are TGTGCCAGCGGCGTAGCGGGAGGATTTGAGACCCAGTACTTC. Together with reference TRBV7-9 and TRBJ2-5, the CDR3 gives the full variable domain: DTGVSQNPRHKITKRGQNVTFRCDPISEHNRLYWYRQTLGQGPEFLTYFQNEAQLEKSRLLSDRFSAERPKGSFSTLEIQRTEQGDSAMYLCASGVAGGFETQYFGPGTRLLVL.

This clonotype was found a few times. V and J are TRBV13 and TRBJ1-1; the match to TRBD1 covers 9 bases. Losses at the gene ends were 8 bases for V and 1 base for J; bases not matched to a gene: 8. The CDR3 is 15 residues long. Germline CDR1 reads PRHDT; CDR2 reads FYEKMQ (reference sequence). CDR3 protein: CASSKWGQGNTEAFF. Here the CDR3 DNA reads TGTGCCAGCTCTAAATGGGGACAGGGGAACACTGAAGCTTTCTTT.

This clonotype was detected once. The J gene is TRBJ2-2, the V gene TRBV5-1; 11 bases line up with TRBD2. There are 15 residues in the CDR3. J lost 3 bases, V lost 4 bases, and 2 bases had no gene match. Germline V CDR1 and CDR2: SGHRS, YFSETQ. CDR3 DNA: TGCGCCAGCAGCAAGGGACTAGCGGACACCGGGGAGCTGTTTTTT. It translates to CASSKGLADTGELFF. The full variable domain, with the rest looked up from reference TRBV5-1 and TRBJ2-2, is KAGVTQTPRYLIKTRGQQVTLSCSPISGHRSVSWYQQTPGQGLQFLFEYFSETQRNKGNFPGRFSGRQFSNSRSEMNVSTLELGDSALYLCASSKGLADTGELFFGEGSRLTVL.

This clonotype has more than one count but fewer than ten. This sequence joins TRBV3-1 and TRBJ2-7; 9 bases map to TRBD1. CDR3 size: 15 residues. V lost 1 base and J lost 1; bases outside the gene matches: 2. The germline gives CDR1 LGHDT, CDR2 YNNKEL (reference sequence). The CDR3 bases are TGTGCCAGCAGCCAAGCCGGGACAGGGTCCTACGAGCAGTACTTC. Amino acids: CASSQAGTGSYEQYF.

The CDR3 DNA reads TGTGCCAGCAGCTTATGGCGCAATCAGCCCCAGCATTTT. Translating it yields CASSLWRNQPQHF. This rearrangement joins TRBV7-2 to TRBJ1-5; the D is unclear. Trimming took 2 bases from V and 2 from J, leaving 4 bases between them. From germline, CDR1 is SGHTA and CDR2 FQGNSA. CDR3 length: 13 residues.

The V gene is TRBV20-1, the J gene TRBJ2-7; TRBD1 matches at 7 bases. This CDR3 is 14 amino acids long. Germline CDR1 is DFQATT and CDR2 is SNEGSKA (reference sequence). V shed 3 bases, J shed 2 bases, and the junction held 7 bases outside the gene matches. CDR3 DNA: TGCAGTGCTAGGGCCGGGACAGTAACCTACGAGCAGTACTTC. It specifies CSARAGTVTYEQYF.

This clonotype was seen a few times. The chain links TRBV12-3 or TRBV12-4 to TRBJ1-1; D possibly corresponds to TRBD1 (6 bases). The CDR3 contains 12 residues. V gave up 3 bases and J gave up 9 bases, with 11 bases separating them. The CDR3 here is CASSLRQGKAFF. CDR3 bases: TGTGCCAGCAGTTTGCGGCAGGGGAAAGCTTTCTTT.

This clonotype turned up a few times. This rearrangement joins TRBV19 to TRBJ2-7; D is uncertain. Germline lookup yields CDR1 LNHDA and CDR2 SQIVND (reference sequence). The V end lost 2 bases, the J end lost 0 bases, and 14 bases lay between the germline ends. There are 16 residues in the CDR3. In DNA, the CDR3 is TGTGCCAGTAGTATACAAATGGGCCCGTTCTCCTACGAGCAGTACTTC. It yields the protein CASSIQMGPFSYEQYF.

This clonotype was observed at least ten times. CDR3 region: CASSFDDRETQYF. In nucleotides, the CDR3 is TGTGCCAGCAGCTTTGACGATCGAGAGACCCAGTACTTC. J is TRBJ2-5 and V is TRBV7-3, with D unresolved. This CDR3 spans 13 amino acids. Germline CDR1 and CDR2: SGHTA and FQGTGA. V shed 3 bases and J shed 4 bases, with 9 bases lying between them.

To note about this clonotype: A much larger clonotype is one base distant, so this may be a read error. CDR3 DNA sequence: TGCAGCGCCGTACTAGGGGGCAGCTATGGCTACACCTTC. As protein: CSAVLGGSYGYTF. The V call is TRBV29-1, the J call TRBJ1-2; TRBD1 agrees at 7 bases. The CDR3 has 13 residues. Looked up from germline, CDR1 is SQVTM and CDR2 is ANQGSEA. The V segment lost 7 bases and the J segment 4 bases; nucleotides outside the gene matches: 9.

The rearrangement joins TRBV2 to TRBJ1-1; D may be TRBD1 (6 bases). The CDR3 sequence is 13 residues long. The V and J ends lost 7 bases and 5 bases respectively, with 14 bases between them. Germline lookup yields CDR1 SNHLY and CDR2 FYNNEI. DNA of the CDR3: TGTGCCAGCACCTTGGGGGCGGATACTGAAGCTTTCTTT. It translates to CASTLGADTEAFF.

This sequence joins TRBV19 and TRBJ1-5; D is unresolved. V gave up 10 bases and J gave up 0 bases, with 19 bases separating them. This CDR3 has 16 amino acids. Germline values: CDR1 LNHDA, CDR2 SQIVND (reference sequence). The CDR3 region is CANSLKYDYSNQPQHF. The CDR3, as DNA: TGTGCCAACAGTTTAAAATACGATTATAGCAATCAGCCCCAGCATTTT.

This clonotype was counted a single time. The chain carries TRBV12-3 or TRBV12-4 and TRBJ1-2; D possibly corresponds to TRBD1 (6 bases). CDR3 length equals 14 residues. Trimming cost V 9 bases and J 4 bases, with 18 bases left between them. CDR3 in DNA: TGTGCCAGTGGTTTGGCCGGGGGGGCCTATGGCTACACCTTC. Amino acids: CASGLAGGAYGYTF.

This chain joins TRBV19 and TRBJ1-4; TRBD1 agrees at 9 bases. Germline assignment: CDR1 LNHDA and CDR2 SQIVND (reference sequence). V gave up 4 bases and J gave up 7 bases; unmatched junction bases: 4. This CDR3 contains 14 residues. The CDR3, as DNA: TGTGCCAGTAGTACGGGGACAGGGATTGAAAAACTGTTTTTT. Encoded protein: CASSTGTGIEKLFF.

The rearrangement uses TRBV7-9 and TRBJ1-2; the D is unclear. CDR3 length: 13 amino acids. CDR1 and CDR2 (germline): SEHNR, FQNEAQ (reference sequence). V dropped 2 bases and J dropped 2 bases, with 6 bases sitting between them. Written as DNA, the CDR3 is TGTGCCAGCAGCTTATCCTCCAACTATGGCTACACCTTC. This sequence encodes CASSLSSNYGYTF.

The rearrangement links TRBV19 to TRBJ1-2; the D is unclear. CDR1 is LNHDA, CDR2 SQIVND, per germline (reference sequence). The CDR3 sequence is 15 residues long. V was pared by 8 bases and J by 4 bases, with 20 bases between. The CDR3 loop reads CASWLSGSPVYGYTF. The CDR3 nucleotides are TGTGCCAGTTGGCTCTCCGGAAGTCCCGTCTATGGCTACACCTTC.

The V call is TRBV19, the J call TRBJ1-2, with 9 bases that match TRBD1. V trimming: 8 bases; J trimming: 4 bases; junction bases outside the gene matches: 17. Germline V gives CDR1 LNHDA, CDR2 SQIVND (reference sequence). There are 17 residues in the CDR3. The CDR3 loop reads CASLAGTGPLGGYGYTF. CDR3 coding DNA: TGTGCCAGTCTCGCCGGGACAGGGCCTCTGGGGGGCTATGGCTACACCTTC.

The rearrangement joins TRBV9 to TRBJ1-3; unclear D gene. Deletions cut 4 bases from V and 0 bases from J, with 14 bases between. The CDR3 sequence is 16 residues long. The germline gives CDR1 SGDLS, CDR2 YYNGEE. The CDR3 region has the DNA TGTGCCAGCAGCTTCGGCGGCGGCCACTCTGGAAACACCATATATTTT. Residues: CASSFGGGHSGNTIYF. The full variable domain, rest sourced from reference TRBV9 and TRBJ1-3, is DSGVTQTPKHLITATGQRVTLRCSPRSGDLSVYWYQQSLDQGLQFLIQYYNGEERAKGNILERFSAQQFPDLHSELNLSSLELGDSALYFCASSFGGGHSGNTIYFGEGSWLTVV.

This clonotype has a single count. The genes are TRBV19 and TRBJ2-7; TRBD1 is a possible D gene (7 bases). Germline V gene data show CDR1 as LNHDA and CDR2 as SQIVND (reference sequence). The ends were cut back, 9 bases at V and 3 bases at J, with 21 bases in the middle. This CDR3 has 15 amino acids. The CDR3 here is CASQPSTGRFYEQYF. CDR3 sequence (DNA): TGTGCCAGCCAGCCGTCGACAGGGAGGTTCTACGAGCAGTACTTC.

The V gene is TRBV3-1, the J gene TRBJ1-4, with D perhaps TRBD1 (6 bases). Trimming left V 0 bases short and J 0 bases short, with 17 bases between. The CDR3 length is 19 residues. CDR1 is LGHDT and CDR2 is YNNKEL in the germline V gene (reference sequence). The CDR3 loop reads CASSQDPRRGLSTNEKLFF. DNA of the CDR3: TGTGCCAGCAGCCAAGATCCGCGCCGGGGGCTTTCAACTAATGAAAAACTGTTTTTT.

The gene calls are TRBV7-6 and TRBJ1-1, with D possibly being TRBD1 (6 bases). The germline CDR1 and CDR2 sequences are SGHVS and FNYEAQ. This CDR3 comprises 13 residues. V lost 1 base and J 7 bases, leaving 10 bases between the germline ends. The chain's CDR3 is CASSLDRTDEAFF. Here the CDR3 DNA reads TGTGCCAGCAGCTTAGACAGGACAGATGAAGCTTTCTTT.

The sample holds a few counts of this clonotype. The rearrangement uses TRBV20-1 and TRBJ1-5; perhaps TRBD1 as D (5 bases). The CDR3 is 12 amino acids. V lost 6 bases and J lost 4, with 10 bases in between. CDR1 is DFQATT, CDR2 SNEGSKA, per germline (reference sequence). The DNA for the CDR3 is TGCAGTGCCAGACAGCTTAATCAGCCCCAGCATTTT. This codes for CSARQLNQPQHF.

Points on this clonotype: This could be a read error, since a much larger clone is one nucleotide away. This chain links TRBV20-1 with TRBJ1-5; D is perhaps TRBD1 (5 bases). CDR1 and CDR2 (germline): DFQATT, SNEGSKA (reference sequence). Deletions cut 6 bases from V and 2 bases from J, with 8 bases between. The length of the CDR3 is 12 residues. CDR3: CSARGGNQPQHF. The CDR3 DNA sequence: TGCAGTGCACGGGGGGGCAATCAGCCCCAGCATTTT.

This clonotype was seen more than once but under ten times. The chain uses TRBV29-1 and TRBJ1-1; D is possibly TRBD1 (5 bases). V lost 5 bases, J lost 3 bases, and 10 bases lay in between. The CDR3 is 12 residues long. CDR1 and CDR2 from the germline V gene are SQVTM and ANQGSEA. Written as DNA, the CDR3 is TGCAGCGTTCGGGGACTAGACACTGAAGCTTTCTTT. Protein: CSVRGLDTEAFF.

This clonotype was counted ten times or more. The chain links TRBV7-8 to TRBJ1-5; D gene ambiguous. CDR3 length: 14 amino acids. Germline V lookup: CDR1 SGHVS, CDR2 FQNEAQ. V was pared by 1 base and J by 0 bases, with 4 bases between. As DNA, the CDR3 is TGTGCCAGCAGCTTAGATGGTAGCAATCAGCCCCAGCATTTT. This translates into CASSLDGSNQPQHF.

The chain combines TRBV4-1 with TRBJ2-5; TRBD2 might be the D (5 bases). Germline-derived CDR1 and CDR2 are MGHRA and YSYEKL. Trimming removed 5 bases from V and 1 base from J, with 11 bases in between. This CDR3 region has 14 residues. This chain's CDR3 is CASSYLARQETQYF. The CDR3 DNA reads TGCGCCAGCAGCTATCTAGCTCGCCAAGAGACCCAGTACTTC.